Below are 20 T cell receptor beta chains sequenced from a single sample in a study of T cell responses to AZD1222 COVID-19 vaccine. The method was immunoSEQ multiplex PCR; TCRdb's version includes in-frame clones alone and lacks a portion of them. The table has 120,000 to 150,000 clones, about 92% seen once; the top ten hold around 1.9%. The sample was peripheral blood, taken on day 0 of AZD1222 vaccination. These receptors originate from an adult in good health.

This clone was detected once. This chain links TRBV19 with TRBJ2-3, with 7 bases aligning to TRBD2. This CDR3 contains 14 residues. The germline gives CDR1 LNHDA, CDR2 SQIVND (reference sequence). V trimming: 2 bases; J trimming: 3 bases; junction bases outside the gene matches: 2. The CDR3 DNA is TGTGCCAGTAGTATACAAGCGGGGACAGATACGCAGTATTTT. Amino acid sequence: CASSIQAGTDTQYF.

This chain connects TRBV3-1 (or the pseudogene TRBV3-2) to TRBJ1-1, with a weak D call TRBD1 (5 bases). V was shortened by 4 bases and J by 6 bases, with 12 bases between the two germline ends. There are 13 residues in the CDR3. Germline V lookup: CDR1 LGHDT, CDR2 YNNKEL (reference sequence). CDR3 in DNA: TGTGCCAGCAGCCTTCTCGCAGGGTCTGAAGCTTTCTTT. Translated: CASSLLAGSEAFF.

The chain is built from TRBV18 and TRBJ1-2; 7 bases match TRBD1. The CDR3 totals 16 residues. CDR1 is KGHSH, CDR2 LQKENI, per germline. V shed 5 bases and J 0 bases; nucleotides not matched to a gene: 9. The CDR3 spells CASSGTAKQSNYGYTF. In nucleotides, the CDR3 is TGTGCCAGCTCAGGGACAGCTAAACAATCTAACTATGGCTACACCTTC.

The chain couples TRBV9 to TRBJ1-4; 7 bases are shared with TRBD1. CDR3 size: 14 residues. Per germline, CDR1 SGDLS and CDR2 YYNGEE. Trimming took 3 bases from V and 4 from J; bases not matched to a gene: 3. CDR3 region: CASSEQGFNEKLFF. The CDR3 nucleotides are TGTGCCAGCAGCGAACAGGGGTTTAATGAAAAACTGTTTTTT.

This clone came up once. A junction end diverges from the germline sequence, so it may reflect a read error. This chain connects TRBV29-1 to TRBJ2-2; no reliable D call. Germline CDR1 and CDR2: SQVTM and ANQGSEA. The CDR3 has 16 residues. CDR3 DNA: TGCAGCGTTGAAGAATCGGGTCGACCAAACATCGGGGAGCTGTTTTTT. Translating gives CSVEESGRPNIGELFF.

CDR3 protein: CASSSLGNTEAFF. CDR3 bases: TGTGCCAGCAGCTCGCTGGGCAACACTGAAGCTTTCTTT. This chain joins TRBV11-2 and TRBJ1-1, with D hard to call. The V end was cut by 4 bases, the J end by 2 bases, with 8 bases between. The CDR3 sequence is 13 residues long. Germline-derived CDR1 and CDR2 are SGHAT and FQNNGV.

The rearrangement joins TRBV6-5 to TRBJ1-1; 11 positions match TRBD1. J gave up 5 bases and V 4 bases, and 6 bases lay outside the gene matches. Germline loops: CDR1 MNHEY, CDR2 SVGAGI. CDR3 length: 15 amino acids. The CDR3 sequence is CASSWGTGGRTEAFF. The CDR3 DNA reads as TGTGCCAGCAGTTGGGGGACAGGGGGGAGGACTGAAGCTTTCTTT.

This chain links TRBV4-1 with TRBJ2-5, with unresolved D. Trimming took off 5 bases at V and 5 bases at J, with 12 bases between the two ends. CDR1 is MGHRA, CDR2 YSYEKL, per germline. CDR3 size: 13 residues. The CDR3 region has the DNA TGCGCCAGCAGCAGAACTTTAGGGGAGACCCAGTACTTC. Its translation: CASSRTLGETQYF.

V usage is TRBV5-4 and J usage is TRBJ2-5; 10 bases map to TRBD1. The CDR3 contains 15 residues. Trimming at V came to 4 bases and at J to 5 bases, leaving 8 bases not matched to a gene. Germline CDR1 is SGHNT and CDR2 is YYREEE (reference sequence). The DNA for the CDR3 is TGTGCCAGCAGCGGGGGACAGGGGATCTGGGAGACCCAGTACTTC. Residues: CASSGGQGIWETQYF.

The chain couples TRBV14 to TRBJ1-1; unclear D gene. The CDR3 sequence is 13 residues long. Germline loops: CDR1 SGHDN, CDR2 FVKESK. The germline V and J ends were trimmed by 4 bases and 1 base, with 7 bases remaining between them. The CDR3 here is CASSPTWNTEAFF. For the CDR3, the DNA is TGTGCCAGCAGCCCCACGTGGAACACTGAAGCTTTCTTT.

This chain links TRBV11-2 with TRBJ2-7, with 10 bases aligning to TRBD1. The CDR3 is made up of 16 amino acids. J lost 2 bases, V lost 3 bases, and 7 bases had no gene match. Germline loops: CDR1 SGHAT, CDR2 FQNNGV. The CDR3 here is CASSFKGTGEAYEQYF. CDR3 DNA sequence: TGTGCCAGCAGCTTTAAGGGGACAGGGGAGGCCTACGAGCAGTACTTC.

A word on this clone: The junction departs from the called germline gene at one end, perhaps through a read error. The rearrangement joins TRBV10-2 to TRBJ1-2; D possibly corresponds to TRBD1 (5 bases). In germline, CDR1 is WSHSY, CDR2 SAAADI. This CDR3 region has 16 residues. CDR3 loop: CASSESGQGRLYGYTF. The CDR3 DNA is TGCGCCAGCAGCGAGTCGGGGCAGGGAAGGCTCTATGGCTACACCTTC.

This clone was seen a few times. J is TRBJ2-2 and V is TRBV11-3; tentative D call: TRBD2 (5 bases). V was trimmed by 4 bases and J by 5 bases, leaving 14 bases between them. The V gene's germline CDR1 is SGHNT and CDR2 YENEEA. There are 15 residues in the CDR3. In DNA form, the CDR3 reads TGTGCCAGCAGCTCTCCCGAGGGCAGGACCGGGGAGCTGTTTTTT. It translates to CASSSPEGRTGELFF.

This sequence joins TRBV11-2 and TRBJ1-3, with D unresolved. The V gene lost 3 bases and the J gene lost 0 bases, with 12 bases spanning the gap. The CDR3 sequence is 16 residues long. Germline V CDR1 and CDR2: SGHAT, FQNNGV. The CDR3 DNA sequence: TGTGCCAGCAGCTTTGCAGGCCGGTCCTCTGGAAACACCATATATTTT. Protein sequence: CASSFAGRSSGNTIYF.

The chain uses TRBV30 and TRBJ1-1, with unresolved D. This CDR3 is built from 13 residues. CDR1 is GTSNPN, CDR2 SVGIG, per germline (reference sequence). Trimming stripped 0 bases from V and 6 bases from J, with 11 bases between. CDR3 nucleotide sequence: TGTGCCTGGAGTGTACTAGGGATGGCTGAAGCTTTCTTT. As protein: CAWSVLGMAEAFF.

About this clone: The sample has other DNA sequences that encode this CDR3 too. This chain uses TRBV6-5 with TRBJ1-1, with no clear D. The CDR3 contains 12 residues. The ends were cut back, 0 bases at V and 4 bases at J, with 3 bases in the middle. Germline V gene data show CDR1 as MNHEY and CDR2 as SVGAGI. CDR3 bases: TGTGCCAGCAGTTACTCAGTCACTGAAGCTTTCTTT. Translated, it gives CASSYSVTEAFF.

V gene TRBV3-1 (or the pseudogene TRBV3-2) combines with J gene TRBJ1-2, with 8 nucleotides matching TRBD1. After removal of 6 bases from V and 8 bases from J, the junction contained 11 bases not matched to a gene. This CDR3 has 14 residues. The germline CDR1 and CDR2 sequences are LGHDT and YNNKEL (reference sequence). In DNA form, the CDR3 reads TGTGCCAGCAGACCGGGACAGGCTACTATAGGCTACACCTTC. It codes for CASRPGQATIGYTF.

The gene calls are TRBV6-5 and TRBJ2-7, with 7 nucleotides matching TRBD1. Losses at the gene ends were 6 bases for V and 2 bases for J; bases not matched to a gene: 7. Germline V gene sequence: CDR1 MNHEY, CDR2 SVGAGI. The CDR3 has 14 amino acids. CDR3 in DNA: TGTGCCAGCAGCCGCCCCGGGACAGCCTACGAGCAGTACTTC. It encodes CASSRPGTAYEQYF.

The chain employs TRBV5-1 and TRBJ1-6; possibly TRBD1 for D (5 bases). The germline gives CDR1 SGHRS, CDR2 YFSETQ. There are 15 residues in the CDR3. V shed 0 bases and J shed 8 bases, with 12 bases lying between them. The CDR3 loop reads CASSLDRNPHSPLHF. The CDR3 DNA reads TGCGCCAGCAGCTTGGACAGGAACCCCCATTCACCCCTCCACTTT.

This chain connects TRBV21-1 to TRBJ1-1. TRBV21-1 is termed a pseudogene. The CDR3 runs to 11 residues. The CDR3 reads CASREGTEAFF. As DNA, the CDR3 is TGTGCCAGCAGGGAGGGCACTGAAGCTTTCTTT.